This T cell receptor beta chain was identified in a study of blood T cell repertoires in COVID-19. The CDR3 consists of 15 residues. V lost 0 bases and J 1 base, leaving 9 bases between the germline ends. Germline V gives CDR1 SGDLS, CDR2 YYNGEE. Profiled with immunoSEQ multiplex PCR; TCRdb holds only in-frame clones, not every one. In the table there are approximately 300,000 clones, 75% to 95% of which are singletons. This chain joins TRBV9 and TRBJ2-3; D possibly corresponds to TRBD2 (5 bases). Sequenced input: peripheral blood. This TCR came from a woman aged 25 to 39 with COVID-19, enrolled during active disease. The CDR3 nucleotides are TGTGCCAGCAGCGTAGTGGACTGGGGCACAGATACGCAGTATTTT. Its translation: CASSVVDWGTDTQYF.